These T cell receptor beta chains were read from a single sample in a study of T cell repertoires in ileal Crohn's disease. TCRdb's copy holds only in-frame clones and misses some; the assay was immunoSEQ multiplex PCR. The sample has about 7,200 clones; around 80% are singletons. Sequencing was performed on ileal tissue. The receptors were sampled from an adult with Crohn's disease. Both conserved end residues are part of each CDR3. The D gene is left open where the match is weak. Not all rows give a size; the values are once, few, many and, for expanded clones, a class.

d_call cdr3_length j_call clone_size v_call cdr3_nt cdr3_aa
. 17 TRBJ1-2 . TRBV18 TGTGCCAGCTCACCAACGCCTCCCTTGGTCCCGAACTATGGCTACACCTTC CASSPTPPLVPNYGYTF
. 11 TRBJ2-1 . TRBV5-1 TGCGCCAGCAGGGAGTTAGTTGAGCAGTTCTTC CASRELVEQFF
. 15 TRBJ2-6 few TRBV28 TGTGCCAGCAGTCCATCAGGCTCTGGGGCCAACGTCCTGACTTTC CASSPSGSGANVLTF
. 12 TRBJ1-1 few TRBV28 TGTGCCAGCAAGATCAGGTACACTGAAGCTTTCTTT CASKIRYTEAFF
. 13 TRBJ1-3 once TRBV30 TGTGCCTGTACAGCGCACTCTGGAAACACCATATATTTT CACTAHSGNTIYF
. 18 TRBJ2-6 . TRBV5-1 TGCGCCAGCAGCCCAGAACCGGAGAGATGGGCTGGGGCCAACGTCCTGACTTTC CASSPEPERWAGANVLTF
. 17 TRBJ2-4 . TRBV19 TGTGCCAGTAGTATCGGAGGGGCGGCAGGAGCCAAAAACATTCAGTACTTC CASSIGGAAGAKNIQYF
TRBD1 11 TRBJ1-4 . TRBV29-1 TGCAGCGTTGGACAGGGACAAAAACTGTTTTTT CSVGQGQKLFF
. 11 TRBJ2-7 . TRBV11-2 TGTGCCAGCAGCCGCACCTACGAGCAGTACTTC CASSRTYEQYF
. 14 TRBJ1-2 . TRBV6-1 TGTGCCAGCAGTGACACAGTGACTAACTATGGCTACACCTTC CASSDTVTNYGYTF
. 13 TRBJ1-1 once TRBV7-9 TGTGCCAGCAGCTTTCCGCCTCCAAGTGAAGCTTTCTTT CASSFPPPSEAFF
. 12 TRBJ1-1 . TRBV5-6 TGTGCCAGCAGCTTGGTGGAGACTGAAGCTTTCTTT CASSLVETEAFF
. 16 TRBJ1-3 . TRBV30 TGTGCCTGGAGTGGGGGACACCTGAGCTCTGGAAACACCATATATTTT CAWSGGHLSSGNTIYF
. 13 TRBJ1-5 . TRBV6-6 TGTGCCAGCAGTTACTCCATTGATCAGCCCCAGCATTTT CASSYSIDQPQHF
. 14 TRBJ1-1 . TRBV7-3 TGTGCCAGCAGCTTAACCGGGAAGGGGACTGAAGCTTTCTTT CASSLTGKGTEAFF
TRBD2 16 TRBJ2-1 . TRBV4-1 TGCGCCAGCAGCGTCCTCGGGGGGGTCTCCTACAATGAGCAGTTCTTC CASSVLGGVSYNEQFF